Listed below are T cell receptor beta chains from one sample, sequenced in a study of cytomegalovirus exposure and HLA in healthy donors. Using immunoSEQ multiplex PCR, the repertoire was profiled, and TCRdb retains in-frame clones only, with some absent. The table has approximately 160,000 clones, around 79% seen once. Sequenced sample: PBMCs. The receptor set was obtained from a male donor in good health and CMV-seropositive. The CDR3 runs from the conserved cysteine through the conserved F or W. Each record gives: J gene, D gene, V gene, CDR3 length, clone size, CDR3 DNA, CDR3 protein. The D gene is left open where the match is weak. Size is omitted from some rows. Given values are once, few, many or a class for expanded clones.

j_gene: TRBJ1-2; d_gene: TRBD1; v_gene: TRBV2; len: 15; abundance: .; CDR3nt: TGTGCCAGCAGTGAGGGGACAGGGGGCGTCTATGGCTACACCTTC; CDR3aa: CASSEGTGGVYGYTF
j_gene: TRBJ2-7; d_gene: TRBD1; v_gene: TRBV11-2; len: 14; abundance: .; CDR3nt: TGTGCCAGCAGCTCGGGACAGGGGGCCTACGAGCAGTACTTC; CDR3aa: CASSSGQGAYEQYF
j_gene: TRBJ1-6; d_gene: .; v_gene: TRBV13; len: 14; abundance: few; CDR3nt: TGTGCCAGCAGCTTAGCGGGACACCATAGTCCCCTCCACTTT; CDR3aa: CASSLAGHHSPLHF
j_gene: TRBJ1-1; d_gene: .; v_gene: TRBV19; len: 13; abundance: .; CDR3nt: TGTGCCAGTAGTTCAGGGTTGGGCACTGAAGCTTTCTTT; CDR3aa: CASSSGLGTEAFF
j_gene: TRBJ1-6; d_gene: TRBD1; v_gene: TRBV5-6; len: 15; abundance: .; CDR3nt: TGTGCCAGCAGCTCACAACCGCGGACAGGCGGCCCCCTCCACTTT; CDR3aa: CASSSQPRTGGPLHF
j_gene: TRBJ1-2; d_gene: TRBD1; v_gene: TRBV29-1; len: 14; abundance: .; CDR3nt: TGCAGCGCTGGTGTCGAGACAGGGAGTTATGGCTACACCTTC; CDR3aa: CSAGVETGSYGYTF
j_gene: TRBJ2-2; d_gene: .; v_gene: TRBV5-1; len: 16; abundance: .; CDR3nt: TGCGCCAGCAGCTCTGAAGGGGGGGCGAACACCGGGGAGCTGTTTTTT; CDR3aa: CASSSEGGANTGELFF
j_gene: TRBJ1-5; d_gene: .; v_gene: TRBV30; len: 12; abundance: few; CDR3nt: TGTGCCTGGAGTGACAGGCGAGGGCCCCAGCATTTT; CDR3aa: CAWSDRRGPQHF
j_gene: TRBJ1-1; d_gene: TRBD1; v_gene: TRBV27; len: 14; abundance: .; CDR3nt: TGTGCCAGCAGTTTCGACAGGGATGTCACTGAAGCTTTCTTT; CDR3aa: CASSFDRDVTEAFF
j_gene: TRBJ1-2; d_gene: .; v_gene: TRBV6-1; len: 14; abundance: .; CDR3nt: TGTGCCAGCAGTGCGGGTGGAGGGGCTTATGGCTACACCTTC; CDR3aa: CASSAGGGAYGYTF
j_gene: TRBJ2-5; d_gene: .; v_gene: TRBV7-2; len: 14; abundance: .; CDR3nt: TGTGCCAGCAGCCCACCGGGAGTCCAAGAGACCCAGTACTTC; CDR3aa: CASSPPGVQETQYF
j_gene: TRBJ1-1; d_gene: .; v_gene: TRBV7-8; len: 14; abundance: .; CDR3nt: TGTGCCAGCAGCTTCCGACAGGCCGACACTGAAGCTTTCTTT; CDR3aa: CASSFRQADTEAFF
j_gene: TRBJ2-7; d_gene: TRBD1; v_gene: TRBV28; len: 15; abundance: .; CDR3nt: TGTGCCAGCAGACTAGGACAGGGAAAGGGTTACGAGCAGTACTTC; CDR3aa: CASRLGQGKGYEQYF